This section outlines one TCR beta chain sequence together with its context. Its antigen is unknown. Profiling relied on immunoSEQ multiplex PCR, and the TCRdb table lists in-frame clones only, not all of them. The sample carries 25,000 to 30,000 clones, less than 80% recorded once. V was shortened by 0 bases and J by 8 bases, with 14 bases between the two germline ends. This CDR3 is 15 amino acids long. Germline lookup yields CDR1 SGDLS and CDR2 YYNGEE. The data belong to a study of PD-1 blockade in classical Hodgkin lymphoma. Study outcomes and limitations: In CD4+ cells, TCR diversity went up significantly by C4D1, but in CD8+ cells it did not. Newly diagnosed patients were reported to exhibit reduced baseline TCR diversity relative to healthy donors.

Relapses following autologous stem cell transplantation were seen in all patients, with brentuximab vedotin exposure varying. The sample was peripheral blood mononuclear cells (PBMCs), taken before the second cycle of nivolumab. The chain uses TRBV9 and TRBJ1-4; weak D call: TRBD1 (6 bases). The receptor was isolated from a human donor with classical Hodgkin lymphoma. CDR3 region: CASSVEGGGREKLFF. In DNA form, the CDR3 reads TGTGCCAGCAGCGTAGAGGGGGGAGGCCGAGAAAAACTGTTTTTT.